Below, 6 T cell receptor beta chains from the same sample are listed, as sequenced in a study of molecular identifiers for immune sequencing clone quantification. TCRdb passed the PCR reads through MiXCR, listing each CDR3 protein once. Of more than 250,000 distinct CDR3 sequences listed, 20% to 25% were seen once; the top ten hold more than 0.8%. Material: naive CD8+ T cells from blood, with Jurkat cell RNA spiked in. The subset denotes: FACS-sorted CD8+CD4-CCR7+CD45RA+ naive T cells. Source of these receptors: a human donor in good health. Some libraries in this study had Jurkat cell RNA spiked in.

This clonotype was picked up many times. V is TRBV29-1 and J is TRBJ1-1; TRBD1 is a possible D gene (5 bases). Trimming took off 0 bases at V and 6 bases at J, with 11 bases between the two ends. The V gene's germline CDR1 is SQVTM and CDR2 ANQGSEA. The CDR3 is 13 residues long. DNA for the CDR3: TGCAGCGTTGAAGAGGCGGGGGTCTCTGAAGCTTTCTTT. This encodes CSVEEAGVSEAFF.

The table lists this clonotype with many counts. V and J are TRBV2 and TRBJ2-7; D is uncertain. Per the germline V gene, CDR1 is SNHLY and CDR2 is FYNNEI. The V gene lost 1 base and the J gene lost 3 bases, with 7 bases spanning the gap. The CDR3 length is 13 residues. This CDR3 reads CASSEEPNYEQYF. The CDR3 region has the DNA TGTGCCAGCAGTGAAGAGCCGAACTACGAGCAGTACTTC.

The sample holds a few counts of this clonotype. It may be a read error: a sequence one base away is much more abundant. The chain employs TRBV7-3 and TRBJ2-1, with 7 positions matching TRBD2. This CDR3 has 16 amino acids. Per germline, CDR1 SGHTA and CDR2 FQGTGA. For the CDR3, the DNA is TGTGCCAGCAGTCCGCAGACTAGCCGCTCCTACAATGAGCAGTCCTTC. The encoded protein is CASSPQTSRSYNEQSF. The full variable domain, completed using reference TRBV7-3 and TRBJ2-1, is GAGVSQTPSNKVTEKGKYVELRCDPISGHTALYWYRQSLGQGPEFLIYFQGTGAADDSGLPNDRFFAVRPEGSVSTLKIQRTERGDSAVYLCASSPQTSRSYNEQSFGPGTRLTVL.

The chain is built from TRBV27 and TRBJ2-7; 11 bases align to TRBD1. CDR1 and CDR2 (germline): MNHEY, SMNVEV (reference sequence). The CDR3 has 13 residues. The trim removed 7 bases at V and 5 bases at J, leaving 4 bases unmatched. The CDR3 here is CASTGQGAHEQYF. Written as DNA, the CDR3 is TGTGCCAGCACCGGACAGGGGGCCCACGAGCAGTACTTC.

In its sample, this clonotype was seen many times. This chain links TRBV2 with TRBJ2-5; D uncertain. The germline V gene has CDR1 SNHLY and CDR2 FYNNEI. The CDR3 covers 11 residues. V was trimmed by 7 bases and J by 4 bases, leaving 7 bases between them. The CDR3 nucleotides are TGTGCCAGCAAATGGCGAGAGACCCAGTACTTC. Protein: CASKWRETQYF.

This clonotype was seen a handful of times. The rearrangement uses TRBV19 and TRBJ1-1; TRBD1 is a possible D gene (5 bases). CDR3 length: 15 amino acids. Trimming took off 0 bases at V and 4 bases at J, with 12 bases between the two ends. Germline lookup yields CDR1 LNHDA and CDR2 SQIVND (reference sequence). The CDR3 spells CASSIDLGRATEAFF. CDR3 DNA: TGTGCCAGTAGTATAGATCTAGGCAGGGCCACTGAAGCTTTCTTT.